A selection of T cell receptor beta chains follows, all from one sample in a study of cytomegalovirus exposure and HLA in healthy donors. TCRdb's copy holds only in-frame clones and misses some; the assay was immunoSEQ multiplex PCR. The data contain fewer than 200,000 clones, around four fifths of them singletons. The specimen sequenced was PBMCs. All receptors come from a man aged 25 to 40 in good health and CMV-seronegative. CDR3s include the opening cysteine and the closing phenylalanine or tryptophan. Fields, in order: CDR3 DNA, CDR3 protein, D gene, clone size, J gene, V gene. D genes are given only for firm matches. Rows give clone size only sometimes, using once, few, many, or a class for an expanded clone.

TGTGCCTGGCGGAGGAGTAATGAAAAACTGTTTTTT CAWRRSNEKLFF - - TRBJ1-4 TRBV30
TGTGCCAGCAGTCCCCGGGAGGGCGCCTACGAGCAGTACTTC CASSPREGAYEQYF TRBD2 - TRBJ2-7 TRBV27
TGTGCCACTTACGCCGGGACTAGCTCCTACAATGAGCAGTTCTTC CATYAGTSSYNEQFF TRBD2 - TRBJ2-1 TRBV19
TGTGCCAGCAGCCCGACGGACAGGGGCTCTGGAAACACCATATATTTT CASSPTDRGSGNTIYF TRBD1 once TRBJ1-3 TRBV11-2
TGTGCCAGCAGCCCCCGGGACTGGGAAAGGGAGCAGTACTTC CASSPRDWEREQYF - - TRBJ2-7 TRBV9
TGTGCCAGCAGCGTAGTGTCTAGCATTTCGTATGAGCAGTTCTTC CASSVVSSISYEQFF - - TRBJ2-1 TRBV9
TGCGCCAGCAGCTTGAGGACAGGGGGGGATGAAAAACTGTTTTTT CASSLRTGGDEKLFF TRBD1 few TRBJ1-4 TRBV5-1
TGTGCCAGCAGCTACGGGGATTTGGATGGCTACACCTTC CASSYGDLDGYTF - - TRBJ1-2 TRBV7-3
TGTGCCAGCAGCGAAAGACAGGGGGTTAATGAAAAACTGTTTTTT CASSERQGVNEKLFF TRBD1 once TRBJ1-4 TRBV9
TGCGCCAGCAGCTACACAGGAGAAGGGTATGAAAAACTGTTTTTT CASSYTGEGYEKLFF - - TRBJ1-4 TRBV5-1
TGTGCCAGCAGCCCGATCGGGAGACTAGCGGGAGAGGTCTACGAGCAGTACTTC CASSPIGRLAGEVYEQYF TRBD2 few TRBJ2-7 TRBV11-2
TGTGCCAGCTCACCTATAGACAGCTATGGCTACACCTTC CASSPIDSYGYTF - - TRBJ1-2 TRBV18